These 6 T cell receptor beta chains came from one sample sequenced in a study of T cell responses to AZD1222 COVID-19 vaccine. Method: immunoSEQ multiplex PCR; TCRdb's copy keeps in-frame clones and lacks some. In the table there are 65,000 to 100,000 clones, more than 70% of which are singletons. The sample here was peripheral blood, taken 28 days after the second AZD1222 dose. These receptors all stem from an adult who received the AZD1222 COVID-19 vaccine.

This sequence joins TRBV2 and TRBJ2-7; perhaps TRBD2 as D (5 bases). This CDR3 is 12 amino acids long. CDR1 and CDR2 from the germline V gene are SNHLY and FYNNEI. Trimming stripped 6 bases from V and 2 bases from J, with 8 bases between. The CDR3 reads CASRPRAYEQYF. CDR3 in DNA: TGTGCCAGCAGACCGAGGGCCTACGAGCAGTACTTC.

The V call is TRBV5-4, the J call TRBJ2-3, with 9 bases lining up with TRBD2. The trim removed 3 bases at V and 7 bases at J, leaving 9 bases unmatched. Germline values: CDR1 SGHNT, CDR2 YYREEE (reference sequence). The CDR3 spans 15 residues. CDR3 protein: CASSSLAGTQNTQYF. CDR3 bases: TGTGCCAGCAGCTCCCTAGCGGGAACGCAAAATACGCAGTATTTT.

This rearrangement joins TRBV3-1 (or the pseudogene TRBV3-2) to TRBJ2-3, with D possibly matching TRBD2 (6 bases). CDR3 length equals 14 residues. Germline assignment: CDR1 LGHDT and CDR2 YNNKEL (reference sequence). With 5 bases removed from V and 2 bases from J, the gap between germline ends came to 11 bases. The CDR3, as DNA: TGTGCCAGCAGCAAAGGAGGGTACACAGATACGCAGTATTTT. Amino acid sequence: CASSKGGYTDTQYF.

The chain uses TRBV24-1 and TRBJ2-3; 8 bases are shared with TRBD2. CDR3 length equals 15 residues. The germline gives CDR1 KGHDR, CDR2 SFDVKD. Unmatched junction bases numbered 4, after V lost 4 bases and J lost 2 bases. CDR3 coding DNA: TGTGCCACCAGTGAGTTGACTAGCGACACAGATACGCAGTATTTT. The encoded protein is CATSELTSDTDTQYF.

The gene calls are TRBV19 and TRBJ1-1; 8 bases are shared with TRBD1. Looked up from germline, CDR1 is LNHDA and CDR2 is SQIVND (reference sequence). With 6 bases clipped from V and 3 bases from J, the junction kept 6 bases outside the gene matches. The CDR3 sequence is 14 residues long. CDR3 sequence: CASSRTGKDTEAFF. CDR3 DNA: TGTGCCAGTAGCCGGACAGGGAAGGACACTGAAGCTTTCTTT.

V usage is TRBV11-1 and J usage is TRBJ2-1; TRBD2 agrees at 8 bases. The CDR3 runs to 16 residues. Germline CDR1 SGHAT, CDR2 FQDESV (reference sequence). The V and J ends lost 4 bases and 3 bases, in that order; junction bases with no gene match: 8. The DNA for the CDR3 is TGTGCCAGCAGCTCCACGGGACTAGTGATCTACAATGAGCAGTTCTTC. It encodes CASSSTGLVIYNEQFF.